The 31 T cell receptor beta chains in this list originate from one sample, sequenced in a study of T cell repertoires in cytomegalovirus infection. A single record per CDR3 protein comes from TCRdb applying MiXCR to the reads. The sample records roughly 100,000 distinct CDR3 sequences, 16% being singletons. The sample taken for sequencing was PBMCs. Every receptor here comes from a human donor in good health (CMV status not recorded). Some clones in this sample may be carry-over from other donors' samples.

CDR3 nucleotides: TGCGCCAGCAGCTTGGACGTGGGATTTAACTATGGCTACACCTTC. Amino acids: CASSLDVGFNYGYTF. The chain has TRBV5-1 and TRBJ1-2; D is unclear. The CDR3 extends over 15 amino acids. The ends were cut back, 0 bases at V and 1 base at J, with 10 bases in the middle. The germline CDR1 and CDR2 sequences are SGHRS and YFSETQ.

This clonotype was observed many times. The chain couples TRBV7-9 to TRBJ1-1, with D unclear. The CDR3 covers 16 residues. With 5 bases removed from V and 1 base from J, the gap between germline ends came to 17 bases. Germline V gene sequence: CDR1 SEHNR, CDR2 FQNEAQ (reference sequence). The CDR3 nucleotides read TGTGCCAGCAGCCCCCTCCCGGGGTATGGGAACACTGAAGCTTTCTTT. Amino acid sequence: CASSPLPGYGNTEAFF. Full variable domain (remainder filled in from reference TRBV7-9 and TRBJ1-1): DTGVSQNPRHKITKRGQNVTFRCDPISEHNRLYWYRQTLGQGPEFLTYFQNEAQLEKSRLLSDRFSAERPKGSFSTLEIQRTEQGDSAMYLCASSPLPGYGNTEAFFGQGTRLTVV.

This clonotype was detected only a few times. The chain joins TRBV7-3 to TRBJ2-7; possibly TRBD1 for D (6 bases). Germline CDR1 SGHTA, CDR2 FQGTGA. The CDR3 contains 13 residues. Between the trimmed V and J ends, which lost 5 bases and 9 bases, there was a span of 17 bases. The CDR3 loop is CASSNDRDTRQYF. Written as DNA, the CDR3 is TGTGCCAGCAGCAATGACCGGGACACTAGGCAGTACTTC. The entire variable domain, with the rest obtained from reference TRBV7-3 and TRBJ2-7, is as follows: GAGVSQTPSNKVTEKGKYVELRCDPISGHTALYWYRQSLGQGPEFLIYFQGTGAADDSGLPNDRFFAVRPEGSVSTLKIQRTERGDSAVYLCASSNDRDTRQYFGPGTRLTVT.

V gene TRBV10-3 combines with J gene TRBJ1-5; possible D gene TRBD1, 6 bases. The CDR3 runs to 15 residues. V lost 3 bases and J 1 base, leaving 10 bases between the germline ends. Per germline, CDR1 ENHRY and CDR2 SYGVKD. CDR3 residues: CAISDKGGSNQPQHF. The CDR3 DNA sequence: TGTGCCATCAGTGATAAGGGGGGAAGCAATCAGCCCCAGCATTTT.

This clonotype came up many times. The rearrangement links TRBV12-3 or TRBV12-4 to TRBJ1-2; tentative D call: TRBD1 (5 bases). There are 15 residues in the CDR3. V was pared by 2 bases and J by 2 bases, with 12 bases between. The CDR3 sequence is CASSLSGSGNYGYTF. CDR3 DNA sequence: TGTGCCAGCAGTTTATCAGGGTCGGGAAACTATGGCTACACCTTC.

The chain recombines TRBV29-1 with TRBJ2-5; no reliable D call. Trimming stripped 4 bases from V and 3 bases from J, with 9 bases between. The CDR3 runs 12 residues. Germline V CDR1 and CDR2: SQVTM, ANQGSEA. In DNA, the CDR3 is TGCAGCGTTGTAGGTTTTAAAGAGACCCAGTACTTC. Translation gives CSVVGFKETQYF.

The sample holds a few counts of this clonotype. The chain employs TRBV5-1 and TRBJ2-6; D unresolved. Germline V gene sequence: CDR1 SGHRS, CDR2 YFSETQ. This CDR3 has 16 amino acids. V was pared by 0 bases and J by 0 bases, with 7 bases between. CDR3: CASSLGQFSGANVLTF. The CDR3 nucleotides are TGCGCCAGCAGCTTGGGCCAGTTCTCTGGGGCCAACGTCCTGACTTTC.

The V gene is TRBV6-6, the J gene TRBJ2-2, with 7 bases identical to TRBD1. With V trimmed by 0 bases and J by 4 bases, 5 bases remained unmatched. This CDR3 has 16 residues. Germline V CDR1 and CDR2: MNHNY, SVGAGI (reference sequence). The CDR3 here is CASSYSYRGATGELFF. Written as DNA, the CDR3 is TGTGCCAGCAGTTACTCCTACAGGGGTGCCACCGGGGAGCTGTTTTTT.

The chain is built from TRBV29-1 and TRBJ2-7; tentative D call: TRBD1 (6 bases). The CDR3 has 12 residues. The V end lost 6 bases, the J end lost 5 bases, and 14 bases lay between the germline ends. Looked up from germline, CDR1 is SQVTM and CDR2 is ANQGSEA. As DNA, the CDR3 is TGCAGCGTGGAAACAGGGTATAACGAGCAGTACTTC. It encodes CSVETGYNEQYF.

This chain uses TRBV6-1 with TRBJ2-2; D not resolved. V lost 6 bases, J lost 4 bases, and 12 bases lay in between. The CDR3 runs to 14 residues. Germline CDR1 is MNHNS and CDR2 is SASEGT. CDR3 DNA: TGTGCCAGCAGCCCAGTCCGGACCACCGGGGAGCTGTTTTTT. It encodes CASSPVRTTGELFF.

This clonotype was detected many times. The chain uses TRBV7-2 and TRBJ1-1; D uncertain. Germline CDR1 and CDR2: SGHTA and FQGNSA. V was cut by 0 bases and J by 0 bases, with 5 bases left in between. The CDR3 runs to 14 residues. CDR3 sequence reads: CASSLALVNTEAFF. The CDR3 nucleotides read TGTGCCAGCAGCTTAGCGCTGGTGAACACTGAAGCTTTCTTT.

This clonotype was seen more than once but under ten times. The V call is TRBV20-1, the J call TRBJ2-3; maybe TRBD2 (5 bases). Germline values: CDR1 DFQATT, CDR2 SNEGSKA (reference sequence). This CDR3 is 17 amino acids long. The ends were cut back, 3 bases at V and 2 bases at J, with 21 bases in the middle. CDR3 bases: TGCAGTGCTAGTCCTCTACAGACTAACAGAATCACAGATACGCAGTATTTT. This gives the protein CSASPLQTNRITDTQYF.

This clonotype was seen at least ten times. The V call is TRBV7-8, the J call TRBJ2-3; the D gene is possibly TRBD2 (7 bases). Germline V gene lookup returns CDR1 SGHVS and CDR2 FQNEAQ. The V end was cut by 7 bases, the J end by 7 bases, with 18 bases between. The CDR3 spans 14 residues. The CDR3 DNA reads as TGTGCCAGCACCACGCCGGGGGGCGGAAATACGCAGTATTTT. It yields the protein CASTTPGGGNTQYF.

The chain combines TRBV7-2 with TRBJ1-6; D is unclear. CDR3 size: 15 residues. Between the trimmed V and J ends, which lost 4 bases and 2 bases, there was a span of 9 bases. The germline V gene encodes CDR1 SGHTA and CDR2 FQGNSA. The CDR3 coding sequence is TGTGCCAGCAGCTCCGGGGTGACCTATAATTCACCCCTCCACTTT. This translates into CASSSGVTYNSPLHF.

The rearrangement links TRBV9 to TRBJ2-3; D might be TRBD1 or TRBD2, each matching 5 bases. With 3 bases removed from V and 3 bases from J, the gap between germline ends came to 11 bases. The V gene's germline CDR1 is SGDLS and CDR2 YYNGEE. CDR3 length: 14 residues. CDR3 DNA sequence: TGTGCCAGCAGCGGGGGACGGAGGACAGATACGCAGTATTTT. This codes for CASSGGRRTDTQYF. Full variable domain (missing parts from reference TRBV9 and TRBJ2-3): DSGVTQTPKHLITATGQRVTLRCSPRSGDLSVYWYQQSLDQGLQFLIQYYNGEERAKGNILERFSAQQFPDLHSELNLSSLELGDSALYFCASSGGRRTDTQYFGPGTRLTVL.

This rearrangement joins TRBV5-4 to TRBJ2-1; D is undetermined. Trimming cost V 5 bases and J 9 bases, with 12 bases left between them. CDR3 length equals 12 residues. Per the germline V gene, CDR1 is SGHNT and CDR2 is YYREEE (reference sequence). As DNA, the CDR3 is TGTGCCAGCAGTTCGGATGTGGGTGAGCAGTTCTTC. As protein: CASSSDVGEQFF.

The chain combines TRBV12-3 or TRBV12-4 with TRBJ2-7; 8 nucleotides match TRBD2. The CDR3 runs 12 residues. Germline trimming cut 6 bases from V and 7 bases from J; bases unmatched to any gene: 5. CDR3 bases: TGTGCCAGCAGGCGGGGGGCGGGGGAGCAGTACTTC. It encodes CASRRGAGEQYF.

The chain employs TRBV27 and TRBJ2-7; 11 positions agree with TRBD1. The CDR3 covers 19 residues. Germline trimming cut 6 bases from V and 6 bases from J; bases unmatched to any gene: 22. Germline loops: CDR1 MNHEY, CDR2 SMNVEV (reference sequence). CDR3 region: CASRQYGTGGMGLEGEQYF. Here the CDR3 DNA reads TGTGCCAGCAGACAATACGGGACAGGGGGGATGGGACTAGAGGGCGAGCAGTACTTC.

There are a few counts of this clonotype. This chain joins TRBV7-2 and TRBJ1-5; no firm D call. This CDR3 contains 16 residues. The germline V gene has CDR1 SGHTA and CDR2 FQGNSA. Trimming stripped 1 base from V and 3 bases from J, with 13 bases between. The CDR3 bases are TGTGCCAGCAGCTTAGTAAGTACCGAGGACAATCAGCCCCAGCATTTT. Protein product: CASSLVSTEDNQPQHF.

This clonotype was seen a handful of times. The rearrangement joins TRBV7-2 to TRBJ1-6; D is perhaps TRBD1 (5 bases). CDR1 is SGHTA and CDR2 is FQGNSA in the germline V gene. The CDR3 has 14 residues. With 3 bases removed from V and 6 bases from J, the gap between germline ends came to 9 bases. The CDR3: CASSLGQINSPLHF. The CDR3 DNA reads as TGTGCCAGCAGCTTGGGGCAGATTAATTCACCCCTCCACTTT.

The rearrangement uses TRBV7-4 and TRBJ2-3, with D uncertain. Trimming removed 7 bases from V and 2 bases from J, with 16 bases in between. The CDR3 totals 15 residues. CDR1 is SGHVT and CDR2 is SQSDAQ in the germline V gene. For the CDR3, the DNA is TGTGCCAGCACGTTCGGGTCAGTAGCCACAGATACGCAGTATTTT. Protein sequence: CASTFGSVATDTQYF.

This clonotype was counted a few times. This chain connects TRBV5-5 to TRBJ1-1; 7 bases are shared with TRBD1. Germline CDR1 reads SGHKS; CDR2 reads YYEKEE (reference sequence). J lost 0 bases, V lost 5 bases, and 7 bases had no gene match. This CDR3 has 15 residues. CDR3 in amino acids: CASRHGQAMNTEAFF. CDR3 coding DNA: TGTGCCAGCAGACACGGACAGGCCATGAACACTGAAGCTTTCTTT.

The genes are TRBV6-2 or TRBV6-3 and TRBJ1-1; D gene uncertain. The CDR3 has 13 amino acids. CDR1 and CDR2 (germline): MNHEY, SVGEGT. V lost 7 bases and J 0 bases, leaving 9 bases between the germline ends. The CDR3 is CASKQTLNTEAFF. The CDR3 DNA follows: TGTGCCAGCAAGCAGACCCTGAACACTGAAGCTTTCTTT.

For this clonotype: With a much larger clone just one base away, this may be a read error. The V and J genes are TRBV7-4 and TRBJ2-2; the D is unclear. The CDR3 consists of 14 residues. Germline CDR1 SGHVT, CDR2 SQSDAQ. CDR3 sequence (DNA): TGTGCCAGCAGCTCAAGGAGAAACAACGGGGAGCTGTTTTTT. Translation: CASSSRRNNGELFF. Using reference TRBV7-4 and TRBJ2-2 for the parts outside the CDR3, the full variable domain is GAGVSQSPRYKVAKRGRDVALRCDSISGHVTLYWYRQTLGQGSEVLTYSQSDAQRDKSGRPSGRFSAERPERSVSTLKIQRTEQGDSAVYLCASSSRRNNGELFFGEGSRLTVL.

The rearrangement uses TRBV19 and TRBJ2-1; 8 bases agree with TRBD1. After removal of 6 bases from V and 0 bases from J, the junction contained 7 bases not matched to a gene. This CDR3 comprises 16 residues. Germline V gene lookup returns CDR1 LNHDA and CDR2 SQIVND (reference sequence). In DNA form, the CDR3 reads TGTGCCAGTAGCTCAACAGGGGGGAGCTCCTACAATGAGCAGTTCTTC. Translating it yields CASSSTGGSSYNEQFF.

The CDR3: CASSKRGEGSPLHF. The CDR3 DNA sequence: TGTGCCAGCAGCAAGAGAGGGGAAGGCTCACCCCTCCACTTT. The V call is TRBV7-9, the J call TRBJ1-6, with D possibly TRBD1 on 5 matching bases. CDR3 length: 14 residues. The V and J ends lost 5 bases and 10 bases respectively, with 15 bases between them. Germline V CDR1 and CDR2: SEHNR, FQNEAQ (reference sequence).

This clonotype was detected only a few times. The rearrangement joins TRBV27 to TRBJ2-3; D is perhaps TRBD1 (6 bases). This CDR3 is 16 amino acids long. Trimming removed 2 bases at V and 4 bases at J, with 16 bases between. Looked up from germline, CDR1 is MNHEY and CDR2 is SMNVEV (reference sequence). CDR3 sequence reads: CASSLGAGVWADTQYF. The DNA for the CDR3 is TGTGCCAGCAGTTTAGGAGCAGGGGTCTGGGCAGATACGCAGTATTTT.

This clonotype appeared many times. This chain's CDR3 is CASSSQVRDGYTF. CDR3 coding DNA: TGTGCCAGCAGCTCACAGGTTCGGGATGGCTACACCTTC. The chain uses TRBV7-2 and TRBJ1-2, with D possibly being TRBD1 (5 bases). Germline V CDR1 and CDR2: SGHTA, FQGNSA. The CDR3 sequence is 13 residues long. The V end lost 4 bases, the J end lost 6 bases, and 12 bases lay between the germline ends.

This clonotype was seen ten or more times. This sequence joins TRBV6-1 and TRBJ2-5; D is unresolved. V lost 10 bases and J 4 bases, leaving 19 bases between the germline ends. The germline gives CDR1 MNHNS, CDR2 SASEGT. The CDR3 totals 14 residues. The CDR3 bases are TGTGCCACCAGCATAGATCCTTCGATAGAGACCCAGTACTTC. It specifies CATSIDPSIETQYF.

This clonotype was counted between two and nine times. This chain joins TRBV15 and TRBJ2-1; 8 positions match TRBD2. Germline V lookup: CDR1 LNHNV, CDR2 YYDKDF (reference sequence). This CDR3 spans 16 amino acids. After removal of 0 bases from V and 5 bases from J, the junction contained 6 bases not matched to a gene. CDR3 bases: TGTGCCACCAGCAGAGATAGGAGCGGGGGCCACAATGAGCAGTTCTTC. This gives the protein CATSRDRSGGHNEQFF.

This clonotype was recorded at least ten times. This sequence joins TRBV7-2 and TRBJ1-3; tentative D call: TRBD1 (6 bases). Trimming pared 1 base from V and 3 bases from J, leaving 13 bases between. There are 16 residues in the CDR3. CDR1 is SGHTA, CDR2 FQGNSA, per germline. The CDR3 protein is CASSLVGTMGGNTIYF. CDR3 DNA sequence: TGTGCCAGCAGCTTAGTGGGGACAATGGGTGGAAACACCATATATTTT.